This entry lists 13 T cell receptor beta chains sequenced from one sample in a study of CD8+ T cells in alopecia areata. cDNA reverse transcribed from extracted RNA served as the sequencing template. This table comes from immunoSEQ multiplex PCR, and its TCRdb copy is limited to in-frame clones, with some not included. The repertoire holds fewer than 100,000 clones, with more than 55% as singletons. Treatment denoted: oral pan-JAK inhibitor, 5-10 mg twice daily. The sequences come from CD8+ T cells sorted from blood, collected at week 4, from a patient treated with tofacitinib. The receptor source for this set is a human donor with alopecia areata.

V usage is TRBV20-1 and J usage is TRBJ1-4; D gene uncertain. CDR3 length: 11 amino acids. V dropped 0 bases and J dropped 5 bases, with 1 base sitting between them. The germline V gene has CDR1 DFQATT and CDR2 SNEGSKA (reference sequence). CDR3 sequence: CSARENEKLFF. The CDR3 region has the DNA TGCAGTGCTAGAGAAAATGAAAAACTGTTTTTT.

This chain connects TRBV12-5 to TRBJ2-1; D could derive from TRBD1 or TRBD2 (7 bases each). The CDR3 is 17 residues long. Between the trimmed V and J ends, which lost 0 bases and 2 bases, there was a span of 14 bases. Germline-derived CDR1 and CDR2 are LGHNT and FRNRAP. The CDR3 region is CASGLVLQGGTYNEQFF. The CDR3 DNA is TGTGCTAGTGGTTTGGTACTGCAGGGGGGGACCTACAATGAGCAGTTCTTC. The full variable domain, completed using reference TRBV12-5 and TRBJ2-1, is DARVTQTPRHKVTEMGQEVTMRCQPILGHNTVFWYRQTMMQGLELLAYFRNRAPLDDSGMPKDRFSAEMPDATLATLKIQPSEPRDSAVYFCASGLVLQGGTYNEQFFGPGTRLTVL.

The CDR3 sequence is CASSLTGLGDEQFF. In DNA form, the CDR3 reads TGTGCCAGCAGCTTAACAGGACTCGGCGATGAGCAGTTCTTC. This chain links TRBV7-3 with TRBJ2-1, with D possibly being TRBD2 (5 bases). The CDR3 is 14 residues long. Trimming pared 0 bases from V and 8 bases from J, leaving 11 bases between. Germline lookup yields CDR1 SGHTA and CDR2 FQGTGA.

The J gene is TRBJ2-7, the V gene TRBV5-1; 10 bases line up with TRBD1. The V and J ends lost 7 bases and 2 bases, in that order; junction bases with no gene match: 6. Germline CDR1 SGHRS, CDR2 YFSETQ. The CDR3 loop spans 14 amino acids. The CDR3 protein is CASYKGQGAYEQYF. DNA of the CDR3: TGCGCCAGCTACAAAGGACAGGGGGCCTACGAGCAGTACTTC.

This clone showed up just once. The rearrangement links TRBV5-6 to TRBJ2-7, with D possibly being TRBD2 (5 bases). CDR1 and CDR2 (germline): SGHDT, YYEEEE. The ends were cut back, 9 bases at V and 5 bases at J, with 21 bases in the middle. The CDR3 contains 14 residues. The chain's CDR3 is CATNVGLAPHEQYF. The DNA of the CDR3 is TGTGCCACAAACGTCGGGCTAGCCCCACACGAGCAGTACTTC.

The gene calls are TRBV7-9 and TRBJ1-2; D gene unclear. The CDR3 consists of 15 residues. Germline V gene data show CDR1 as SEHNR and CDR2 as FQNEAQ (reference sequence). The ends were cut back, 5 bases at V and 0 bases at J, with 13 bases in the middle. For the CDR3, the DNA is TGTGCCAGCAGCCCTCCCAGGCTCCCTAACTATGGCTACACCTTC. Translating gives CASSPPRLPNYGYTF.

V gene TRBV29-1 combines with J gene TRBJ1-2; 7 positions match TRBD1. The junction had 1 base not matched to a gene; V was cut back by 6 bases and J by 3 bases. CDR1 is SQVTM and CDR2 is ANQGSEA in the germline V gene. The CDR3 spans 11 residues. The CDR3 bases are TGCAGCGTCACAGGGGACTATGGCTACACCTTC. Residues: CSVTGDYGYTF.

V and J are TRBV1 and TRBJ1-5; no DNA check was done on the table's D call, TRBD1. TRBV1 is annotated as a pseudogene. This CDR3 comprises 13 residues. The CDR3 here is CTSSQDRDQPQHF. For the CDR3, the DNA is TGCACCAGCAGCCAAGACAGGGATCAGCCCCAGCATTTT.

The gene calls are TRBV10-3 and TRBJ1-1; TRBD1 matches at 10 bases. The CDR3 is 14 residues long. Germline assignment: CDR1 ENHRY and CDR2 SYGVKD. Losses at the gene ends were 8 bases for V and 3 bases for J; bases not matched to a gene: 6. The CDR3 region is CAISGTGADTEAFF. DNA of the CDR3: TGTGCCATCTCCGGGACAGGGGCTGACACTGAAGCTTTCTTT.

This clone was seen a single time. V is TRBV10-2 and J is TRBJ2-5, with 9 bases fitting TRBD1. V lost 8 bases and J lost 5; bases outside the gene matches: 9. This CDR3 has 14 amino acids. Germline loops: CDR1 WSHSY, CDR2 SAAADI. Here the CDR3 reads CASEDRGWQETQYF. The CDR3 DNA follows: TGCGCCAGCGAGGACAGGGGCTGGCAGGAGACCCAGTACTTC.

The J gene is TRBJ2-5, the V gene TRBV7-9; TRBD1 matches 7 bases. Germline V lookup: CDR1 SEHNR, CDR2 FQNEAQ (reference sequence). The CDR3 length is 16 residues. V was clipped by 4 bases and J by 1 base; unmatched bases: 9. The CDR3 DNA follows: TGTGCCAGCAGCTCTACGACAGGGTTCGCCCAAGAGACCCAGTACTTC. It encodes CASSSTTGFAQETQYF.

The chain combines TRBV7-2 with TRBJ2-1; D remains unclear. Germline V gene data show CDR1 as SGHTA and CDR2 as FQGNSA. The ends were cut back, 2 bases at V and 5 bases at J, with 13 bases in the middle. The CDR3 is made up of 15 amino acids. The DNA for the CDR3 is TGTGCCAGCAGCTTACCGGGTAGTAAAGACAATGAGCAGTTCTTC. Residues: CASSLPGSKDNEQFF.

V usage is TRBV7-6 and J usage is TRBJ2-5, with 12 bases identical to TRBD2. The CDR3 runs to 17 residues. The ends lost 5 bases at V and 3 bases at J; junction bases unmatched: 10. Germline CDR1 reads SGHVS; CDR2 reads FNYEAQ. CDR3 DNA sequence: TGTGCCAGCAGCCTACAACGACTAGCGGGAGTTGAAGAGACCCAGTACTTC. Translated, it gives CASSLQRLAGVEETQYF.